This T cell receptor (beta chain) was observed in a study of response to subunit inactivated influenza vaccine. TCRdb called the RT-PCR reads again in MiXCR, with one record for every CDR3 protein. The sample lists about 570,000 distinct CDR3 sequences, about 11% occurring once. This CDR3 has 12 amino acids. V was trimmed by 3 bases and J by 4 bases, leaving 4 bases between them. This clonotype was recorded many times. These data also featured in a second study, about T cells expressing NK-cell markers. Turning to that study: 5'RACE template switching built TCR beta cDNA with unique molecular identifiers.

The receptor was isolated from a man aged 45-65 years who received an inactivated influenza vaccine. The material was PBMCs from blood, obtained on the day of vaccination. V usage is TRBV12-3 or TRBV12-4 and J usage is TRBJ2-1; D remains ambiguous. The CDR3 bases are TGTGCCAGCAGTTTCGCGTACAATGAGCAGTTCTTC. Protein sequence: CASSFAYNEQFF.